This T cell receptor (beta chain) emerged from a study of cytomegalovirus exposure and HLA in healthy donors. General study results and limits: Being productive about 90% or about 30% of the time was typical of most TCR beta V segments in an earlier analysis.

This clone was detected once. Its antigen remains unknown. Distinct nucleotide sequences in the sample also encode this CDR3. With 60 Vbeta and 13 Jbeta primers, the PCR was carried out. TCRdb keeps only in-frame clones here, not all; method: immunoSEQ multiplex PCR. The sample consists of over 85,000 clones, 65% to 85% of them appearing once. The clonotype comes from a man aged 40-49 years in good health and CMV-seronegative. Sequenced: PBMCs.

The CDR3 bases are TGTGCCAGCAGTTTGCCCCGGACAGGGGACGATGAAAAACTGTTTTTT. This codes for CASSLPRTGDDEKLFF. V and J are TRBV28 and TRBJ1-4; 9 positions agree with TRBD1. The CDR3 runs to 16 residues. Germline loops: CDR1 MDHEN, CDR2 SYDVKM. V trimming: 3 bases; J trimming: 6 bases; junction bases outside the gene matches: 8.